This entry describes one T cell receptor beta chain. Its antigen is currently unknown. The CDR3 consists of 18 residues. In germline, CDR1 is KGHSH, CDR2 LQKENI. The V segment lost 2 bases and the J segment 0 bases; nucleotides outside the gene matches: 6. These data belong to a study of T cells in localized non-small cell lung cancer. The assay was immunoSEQ multiplex PCR, and TCRdb's table has in-frame clones only and misses some. The sample yields 40,000 to 55,000 clones, about 76% seen once. Study results and limitations: One tumor region alone was sequenced, and heterogeneity therefore remains possible.

Material: peripheral blood mononuclear cells, obtained before any cancer treatment. V usage is TRBV18 and J usage is TRBJ1-6; 8 positions match TRBD1. The origin of this receptor is a man aged 40 to 75 with stage III lung adenocarcinoma. CDR3 in DNA: TGTGCCAGCTCACCAGAGTGGACAGGGAGCTCCTATAATTCACCCCTCCACTTT. The encoded protein is CASSPEWTGSSYNSPLHF.